The sequence of this TCR beta chain was determined in a study of blood T cell repertoires in COVID-19. This clone has only a few counts. Per the original data handling: Estimation of nucleated cell counts was performed using reference gene primer amplification. Libraries were prepared by immunoSEQ multiplex PCR; TCRdb keeps only in-frame clonotypes and omits some of them. The V and J calls and clone size are taken from that table; D and trimming were inferred from the DNA. Altogether about 160,000 clones are present, roughly 85% being singletons, with the ten largest covering approximately 18%. Recruitment covered about two dozen US areas and drew participants whose ages spanned roughly 18 to 100 years. The study assigned cohorts using participant-reported clinical history. For recovered donors of Cohort 3, there were two negative PCRs, clearance, or symptom resolution. Trimming removed 8 bases from V and 10 bases from J; junction bases left unmatched: 7. Germline V gene lookup returns CDR1 LNHDA and CDR2 SQIVND (reference sequence). The CDR3 runs to 13 residues.

The genes are TRBV19 and TRBJ1-6; TRBD1 matches at 8 bases. This receptor was obtained from a man between 60 and 75 years old who had recovered from COVID-19. Sequencing was carried out using PBMCs or T cells enriched from blood (not recorded which). CDR3 coding DNA: TGTGCCAGTTCCGGACAGGGAGGGTCACCCCTCCACTTT. This encodes CASSGQGGSPLHF.